These 24 T cell receptor beta chains originate from one sample sequenced in a study of cytomegalovirus exposure and HLA in healthy donors. Researchers ran the PCR with 60 Vbeta and 13 Jbeta primers. Only in-frame clones appear in the TCRdb table, and some are missing; sequencing was by immunoSEQ multiplex PCR. This sample has a few hundred thousand clones, with 70% to 80% found just once. The sample was PBMCs. The receptors were gathered from a man aged 35 to 55 in good health and CMV-seronegative.

The chain uses TRBV29-1 and TRBJ2-7; D gene ambiguous. CDR3 length: 13 residues. Germline CDR1 is SQVTM and CDR2 is ANQGSEA. Trimming shortened V by 1 base and J by 4 bases, and 11 bases separated the two germline ends. The CDR3 coding sequence is TGCAGCGTTGAAGTCCCCACGGGTTACGAGCAGTACTTC. This codes for CSVEVPTGYEQYF.

This clone was counted between two and nine times. The gene calls are TRBV10-3 and TRBJ2-7; D remains ambiguous. Looked up from germline, CDR1 is ENHRY and CDR2 is SYGVKD. This CDR3 is built from 13 residues. The ends were cut back, 5 bases at V and 2 bases at J, with 10 bases in the middle. The CDR3 DNA reads as TGTGCCATCAGTTTTACAGTTACCTACGAGCAGTACTTC. It yields the protein CAISFTVTYEQYF.

The V call is TRBV5-6, the J call TRBJ2-7; 10 bases match TRBD2. CDR1 SGHDT and CDR2 YYEEEE come from the germline V gene. Unmatched junction bases numbered 5, after V lost 2 bases and J lost 6 bases. This CDR3 is built from 14 residues. CDR3 residues: CASSLGLAASEQYF. Here the CDR3 DNA reads TGTGCCAGCAGCTTAGGACTAGCGGCTTCCGAGCAGTACTTC.

This chain connects TRBV21-1 to TRBJ1-1; TRBD1 is taken as the D call from the table, unchecked against the DNA. TRBV21-1 is classified as a pseudogene. The CDR3 contains 14 residues. The CDR3 DNA reads as TGTGCCAGCAGCGGACAGGGGGGAGGCACTGAAGCTTTCTTT. Protein product: CASSGQGGGTEAFF.

V is TRBV7-2 and J is TRBJ1-2; 8 nucleotides line up with TRBD1. V trimming: 5 bases; J trimming: 2 bases; junction bases outside the gene matches: 4. This CDR3 has 14 residues. Germline V gene data show CDR1 as SGHTA and CDR2 as FQGNSA. CDR3 nucleotides: TGTGCCAGCAGCCGGGACAGGTTGAACTATGGCTACACCTTC. Translating gives CASSRDRLNYGYTF.

The rearrangement joins TRBV5-1 to TRBJ1-1, with D unclear. The germline gives CDR1 SGHRS, CDR2 YFSETQ. V was clipped by 5 bases and J by 0 bases, with 11 bases between them. The CDR3 loop spans 14 amino acids. In nucleotides, the CDR3 is TGCGCCAGCAGTATTGGGCAGATGAACACTGAAGCTTTCTTT. Its translation: CASSIGQMNTEAFF.

The V and J genes are TRBV6-1 and TRBJ2-5, with D possibly matching TRBD1 (8 bases). CDR1 and CDR2 from the germline V gene are MNHNS and SASEGT. V was clipped by 8 bases and J by 2 bases, with 15 bases between them. CDR3 size: 14 residues. CDR3 sequence (DNA): TGTGCCAGCTTAACAGGGGGGGCGCAAGAGACCCAGTACTTC. Translating it yields CASLTGGAQETQYF.

The V and J genes are TRBV23-1 and TRBJ2-2; TRBD2 might be the D (6 bases). TRBV23-1 is an ORF; its function is uncertain. V shed 6 bases and J shed 2 bases, with 13 bases lying between them. This CDR3 comprises 15 residues. CDR3 bases: TGCGCCAGCAGCCAAGAGGACTATAACACCGGGGAGCTGTTTTTT. As protein: CASSQEDYNTGELFF.

The CDR3 sequence is CASSRLGGGMGTEAFF. In DNA, the CDR3 is TGTGCCAGCAGCCGGCTAGGAGGGGGCATGGGCACTGAAGCTTTCTTT. This chain joins TRBV14 and TRBJ1-1; 7 positions match TRBD1. With V trimmed by 4 bases and J by 4 bases, 12 bases remained unmatched. CDR1 and CDR2 (germline): SGHDN, FVKESK. There are 16 residues in the CDR3.

This sequence joins TRBV11-2 and TRBJ2-3, with 7 bases matching TRBD1. Per the germline V gene, CDR1 is SGHAT and CDR2 is FQNNGV. There are 15 residues in the CDR3. After removal of 5 bases from V and 2 bases from J, the junction contained 7 bases not matched to a gene. CDR3 in amino acids: CASSQRTGFTDTQYF. The CDR3 DNA is TGTGCCAGCAGCCAACGGACAGGTTTCACAGATACGCAGTATTTT.

This clone was detected only a few times. The V gene is TRBV10-3, the J gene TRBJ1-2, with D maybe TRBD1 (6 bases). Germline V gene sequence: CDR1 ENHRY, CDR2 SYGVKD. The CDR3 extends over 13 amino acids. Between the trimmed V and J ends, which lost 4 bases and 7 bases, there was a span of 13 bases. This CDR3 reads CAISGGLRGGYTF. CDR3 nucleotide sequence: TGTGCCATCAGTGGGGGGCTCAGGGGTGGCTACACCTTC.

This chain connects TRBV4-1 to TRBJ2-1; 9 bases agree with TRBD2. Germline V CDR1 and CDR2: MGHRA, YSYEKL. This CDR3 comprises 16 residues. The trim removed 0 bases at V and 7 bases at J, leaving 7 bases unmatched. This chain's CDR3 is CASSQDLSGSRNEQFF. CDR3 DNA: TGCGCCAGCAGCCAAGACCTTAGCGGGAGTCGGAATGAGCAGTTCTTC.

This chain uses TRBV7-9 with TRBJ2-7; maybe TRBD1 (5 bases). In germline, CDR1 is SEHNR, CDR2 FQNEAQ (reference sequence). Trimming removed 1 base at V and 3 bases at J, with 13 bases between. The CDR3 has 15 amino acids. CDR3 loop: CASSLGQGAIYEQYF. CDR3 coding DNA: TGTGCCAGCAGCTTAGGGCAGGGTGCGATCTACGAGCAGTACTTC.

The chain employs TRBV7-9 and TRBJ2-1; 9 bases match TRBD1. The V gene end was trimmed by 3 bases and the J gene end by 8 bases; junction bases not matched to a gene: 8. Germline values: CDR1 SEHNR, CDR2 FQNEAQ (reference sequence). The CDR3 contains 15 residues. The CDR3: CASSFGQGISDEQFF. The DNA of the CDR3 is TGTGCCAGCAGCTTCGGACAGGGGATATCGGATGAGCAGTTCTTC.

The chain has TRBV7-6 and TRBJ2-6, with 7 positions matching TRBD1. The V segment lost 0 bases and the J segment 0 bases; nucleotides outside the gene matches: 5. The CDR3 loop spans 18 amino acids. Germline CDR1 and CDR2: SGHVS and FNYEAQ. The CDR3 DNA sequence: TGTGCCAGCAGCTTAGCGGGGACAGTCCACTCTGGGGCCAACGTCCTGACTTTC. Its translation: CASSLAGTVHSGANVLTF.

The V and J genes are TRBV19 and TRBJ2-2; weak D call: TRBD1 (6 bases). In germline, CDR1 is LNHDA, CDR2 SQIVND (reference sequence). Trimming took 9 bases from V and 6 from J, leaving 17 bases between them. This CDR3 has 14 amino acids. The CDR3 protein is CASSGQIGPGELFF. The CDR3 region has the DNA TGTGCCAGCTCAGGACAGATTGGCCCCGGGGAGCTGTTTTTT.

This clone was observed a single time. This rearrangement joins TRBV9 to TRBJ2-2; 10 positions agree with TRBD1. This CDR3 comprises 16 residues. V was clipped by 4 bases and J by 5 bases; unmatched bases: 8. Germline V gene sequence: CDR1 SGDLS, CDR2 YYNGEE. CDR3 DNA sequence: TGTGCCAGCAGCTCTCCCGACAGGGGGCGTACCGGGGAGCTGTTTTTT. Translation: CASSSPDRGRTGELFF. The full variable domain, completed using reference TRBV9 and TRBJ2-2, is DSGVTQTPKHLITATGQRVTLRCSPRSGDLSVYWYQQSLDQGLQFLIQYYNGEERAKGNILERFSAQQFPDLHSELNLSSLELGDSALYFCASSSPDRGRTGELFFGEGSRLTVL.

This chain joins TRBV7-6 and TRBJ2-2; D perhaps matches TRBD2 (7 bases). The germline V gene has CDR1 SGHVS and CDR2 FNYEAQ. V dropped 5 bases and J dropped 5 bases, with 15 bases sitting between them. The CDR3 totals 15 residues. Written as DNA, the CDR3 is TGTGCCAGCAGCCAAAGGGGGGGCGCGACCGGGGAGCTGTTTTTT. It yields the protein CASSQRGGATGELFF.

V is TRBV7-2 and J is TRBJ2-5; the D is unclear. This CDR3 comprises 12 residues. Trimming removed 2 bases at V and 5 bases at J, with 6 bases between. The germline V gene encodes CDR1 SGHTA and CDR2 FQGNSA. CDR3 coding DNA: TGTGCCAGCAGCTTAAACTGGGAGACCCAGTACTTC. Residues: CASSLNWETQYF.

The chain uses TRBV25-1 and TRBJ2-3, with D possibly being TRBD1 (5 bases). Germline loops: CDR1 MGHDK, CDR2 SYGVNS. The CDR3 is made up of 18 amino acids. V was pared by 2 bases and J by 2 bases, with 20 bases between. The CDR3 nucleotides read TGTGCCAGCAGTGAAAGTTCCTGGCAAGGGGAACTCACAGATACGCAGTATTTT. This codes for CASSESSWQGELTDTQYF.

The V gene is TRBV28, the J gene TRBJ2-2, with unresolved D. From germline, CDR1 is MDHEN and CDR2 SYDVKM. CDR3 length: 12 amino acids. Trimming took off 7 bases at V and 5 bases at J, with 8 bases between the two ends. In nucleotides, the CDR3 is TGTGCCAGCAACCCGACAACCGGGGAGCTGTTTTTT. Its translation: CASNPTTGELFF. The whole variable domain, remainder taken from reference TRBV28 and TRBJ2-2, is DVKVTQSSRYLVKRTGEKVFLECVQDMDHENMFWYRQDPGLGLRLIYFSYDVKMKEKGDIPEGYSVSREKKERFSLILESASTNQTSMYLCASNPTTGELFFGEGSRLTVL.

The chain couples TRBV11-2 to TRBJ2-3, with D possibly TRBD2 on 6 matching bases. Per the germline V gene, CDR1 is SGHAT and CDR2 is FQNNGV. CDR3 length equals 15 residues. Trimming pared 5 bases from V and 1 base from J, leaving 13 bases between. The CDR3 protein is CASSADGGGTDTQYF. The DNA of the CDR3 is TGTGCCAGCAGCGCCGACGGCGGGGGCACAGATACGCAGTATTTT.

V gene TRBV6-5 combines with J gene TRBJ2-2; weak D call: TRBD2 (5 bases). Trimming left V 2 bases short and J 7 bases short, with 5 bases between. The CDR3 runs to 12 residues. Per the germline V gene, CDR1 is MNHEY and CDR2 is SVGAGI. CDR3 in DNA: TGTGCCAGCAGTTACGGGAGCGGGGAGCTGTTTTTT. Protein sequence: CASSYGSGELFF.

The sample holds a few counts of this clone. The chain is built from TRBV4-1 and TRBJ1-1; D unclear. V was shortened by 1 base and J by 0 bases, with 9 bases between the two germline ends. The CDR3 contains 15 residues. The germline V gene encodes CDR1 MGHRA and CDR2 YSYEKL. The CDR3 protein is CASSQVQALNTEAFF. The CDR3 coding sequence is TGCGCCAGCAGCCAAGTGCAGGCCTTGAACACTGAAGCTTTCTTT.